This T cell receptor beta chain was identified during a study of shared clonotypes between healthy human individuals. Study at large: The study drew on a couple of women and a few men aged 18 to 49 as donors. CD4 naive cells filled three plates per donor, CD4 memory three, CD8 naive two and CD8 memory one.

Some 27,000 T cell genomes, or around 0.2 ug DNA, went into the sorted-subset replicate PCRs. Generated by immunoSEQ multiplex PCR, the TCRdb table keeps only in-frame clones and is missing some. The sample holds roughly 2.2 million clones, under 95% seen once. The CDR3 extends over 15 amino acids. Germline V gene sequence: CDR1 MGHDK, CDR2 SYGVNS. V was shortened by 5 bases and J by 3 bases, with 15 bases between the two germline ends. Points on this clone: Its matching antigen is unknown.

Findings and limits, study-wide: Clonotype sharing across several donors was observed for 4% to 5.5% of naive CD4 clonotypes.

J is TRBJ2-3 and V is TRBV25-1, with D perhaps assigned TRBD1 or TRBD2 (5 bases each). The receptor's source is a man between 18 and 35 years old in good health. Some clones in this sample may be carry-over from other donors' samples. Sample: naive CD4+ T cells from PBMCs. Subset given: CD45RA+ positively selected. CDR3: CASSLIGGITDTQYF. The DNA of the CDR3 is TGTGCCAGCAGTTTAATTGGGGGAATTACAGATACGCAGTATTTT.